Below, 4 T cell receptor beta chains from the same sample are listed, as sequenced in a study of early T cells in non-severe SARS-CoV-2 infection. TCRdb passed the 5' RACE reads through MiXCR, listing each CDR3 protein once. Among approximately 50,000 distinct CDR3 sequences listed, 7% to 10% were seen once. The sample taken for sequencing was whole blood. These receptors were collected from an adult who was a healthcare worker with PCR-confirmed SARS-CoV-2 infection or an uninfected control (not recorded which).

This clonotype was observed a handful of times. The V gene is TRBV10-3, the J gene TRBJ1-1; D gene unclear. CDR3 length: 11 residues. Between the trimmed V and J ends, which lost 3 bases and 5 bases, there was a span of 4 bases. Germline loops: CDR1 ENHRY, CDR2 SYGVKD. The DNA of the CDR3 is TGTGCCATCAGTGACATGACTGAAGCTTTCTTT. It codes for CAISDMTEAFF.

CDR3 in amino acids: CASSEGGGALRPQHF. The CDR3 nucleotides read TGTGCCAGCAGTGAAGGGGGAGGTGCCCTCCGGCCCCAGCATTTT. V and J are TRBV6-1 and TRBJ1-5; D is unresolved. The V end was cut by 1 base, the J end by 9 bases, with 16 bases between. CDR3 length: 15 residues. Germline-derived CDR1 and CDR2 are MNHNS and SASEGT.

This clonotype was counted at least ten times. CDR3 loop: CASSQDPASGGDTQYF. CDR3 coding DNA: TGTGCCAGCAGCCAAGATCCGGCTAGCGGGGGAGATACGCAGTATTTT. The rearrangement joins TRBV4-2 to TRBJ2-3; 10 nucleotides line up with TRBD2. Germline values: CDR1 LGHNA, CDR2 YNFKEQ. The V and J ends lost 0 bases and 5 bases, in that order; junction bases with no gene match: 5. This CDR3 comprises 16 residues.

This clonotype has a handful of counts. The chain couples TRBV10-2 to TRBJ2-7, with TRBD2 identical over 13 bases. Unmatched junction bases numbered 9, after V lost 8 bases and J lost 5 bases. Germline V gene lookup returns CDR1 WSHSY and CDR2 SAAADI. The CDR3 runs 15 residues. This CDR3 reads CASGAGLAGVDEQYF. The CDR3 bases are TGCGCCAGCGGCGCCGGACTAGCGGGAGTAGACGAGCAGTACTTC.